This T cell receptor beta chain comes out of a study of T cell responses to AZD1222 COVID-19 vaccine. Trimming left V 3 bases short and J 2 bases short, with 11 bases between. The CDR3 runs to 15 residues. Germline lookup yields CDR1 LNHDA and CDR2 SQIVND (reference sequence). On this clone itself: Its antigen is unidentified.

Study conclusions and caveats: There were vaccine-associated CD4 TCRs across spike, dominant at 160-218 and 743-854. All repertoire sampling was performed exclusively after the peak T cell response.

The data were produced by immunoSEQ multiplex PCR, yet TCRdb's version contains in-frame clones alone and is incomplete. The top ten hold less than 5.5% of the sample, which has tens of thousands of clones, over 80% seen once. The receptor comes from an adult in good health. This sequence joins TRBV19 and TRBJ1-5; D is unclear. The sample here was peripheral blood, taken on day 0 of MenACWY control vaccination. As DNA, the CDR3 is TGTGCCAGTAGTATCAGGAATGCGGGCAATCAGCCCCAGCATTTT. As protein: CASSIRNAGNQPQHF.